A single sample gave rise to the 9 T cell receptor beta chains below, sequenced in a study of Graves' ophthalmopathy and Graves' hyperthyroidism. Amplification from RNA transcripts yielded the TCR beta CDR3 regions. HTBI-primed first-round RT-PCR preceded second-round multiplex PCR. TCRdb reanalysed the multiplex PCR reads using MiXCR and keeps one entry per CDR3 protein. The sample includes hundreds of thousands of distinct CDR3 sequences, about 20% seen only once; the top ten take more than 5.5%. Sequenced material: peripheral blood. The receptors stem from a woman aged 18-35 years with stable Graves' hyperthyroidism. Some clones in this sample may be carry-over from other donors' samples.

This clonotype was detected ten times or more. The genes are TRBV7-2 and TRBJ1-1; 9 bases line up with TRBD1. CDR3 length: 15 residues. Germline-derived CDR1 and CDR2 are SGHTA and FQGNSA. The V and J ends lost 6 bases and 2 bases, in that order; junction bases with no gene match: 7. This CDR3 is CASRRDRVINTEAFF. The CDR3 DNA sequence: TGTGCCAGCAGAAGGGACAGGGTCATTAACACTGAAGCTTTCTTT.

This clonotype was observed at least ten times. The genes are TRBV11-1 and TRBJ1-3; D uncertain. The CDR3 extends over 16 amino acids. V dropped 1 base and J dropped 1 base, with 11 bases sitting between them. Germline loops: CDR1 SGHAT, CDR2 FQDESV (reference sequence). The CDR3 DNA sequence: TGTGCCAGCAGCTTAGTGGAAGGGAGGTCTGGAAACACCATATATTTT. It translates to CASSLVEGRSGNTIYF.

At least ten counts were recorded for this clonotype. This chain uses TRBV10-3 with TRBJ2-7; 10 nucleotides line up with TRBD1. Germline V gene sequence: CDR1 ENHRY, CDR2 SYGVKD. This CDR3 comprises 14 residues. V lost 6 bases and J lost 5; bases outside the gene matches: 7. CDR3 residues: CAIRETGGLDEQYF. The CDR3 region has the DNA TGTGCCATCAGAGAGACAGGGGGCCTCGACGAGCAGTACTTC.

This clonotype was picked up a small number of times. The chain links TRBV27 to TRBJ2-7, with a possible D match to TRBD1 (6 bases). CDR1 is MNHEY, CDR2 SMNVEV, per germline (reference sequence). This CDR3 is built from 15 residues. Trimming removed 5 bases at V and 0 bases at J, with 14 bases between. CDR3 protein: CASSTVGALSYEQYF. The CDR3, as DNA: TGTGCCAGCAGTACCGTGGGGGCACTCTCCTACGAGCAGTACTTC.

Many counts were recorded for this clonotype. The chain couples TRBV19 to TRBJ1-2; TRBD1 agrees at 8 bases. The CDR3 spans 12 residues. The germline V gene encodes CDR1 LNHDA and CDR2 SQIVND (reference sequence). V was pared by 7 bases and J by 3 bases, with 1 base of the junction left unmatched. The CDR3 nucleotides read TGTGCCAGTATACAGGGGGACTATGGCTACACCTTC. Its translation: CASIQGDYGYTF.

Ten or more counts support this clonotype. The V call is TRBV5-1, the J call TRBJ1-1, with D uncertain. Germline V gene lookup returns CDR1 SGHRS and CDR2 YFSETQ. CDR3 size: 14 residues. Trimming stripped 4 bases from V and 1 base from J, with 11 bases between. The CDR3 protein is CASSPRVANTEAFF. In DNA, the CDR3 is TGCGCCAGCAGCCCAAGAGTTGCGAACACTGAAGCTTTCTTT.

The CDR3 loop reads CSASLAGGRETQYF. For the CDR3, the DNA is TGCAGTGCTTCACTAGCGGGGGGGCGTGAGACCCAGTACTTC. This chain links TRBV20-1 with TRBJ2-5; TRBD2 matches at 13 bases. This CDR3 is built from 14 residues. Trimming at V came to 5 bases and at J to 5 bases, leaving 5 bases not matched to a gene. Germline lookup yields CDR1 DFQATT and CDR2 SNEGSKA (reference sequence).

Many counts were recorded for this clonotype. The V call is TRBV28, the J call TRBJ1-1; perhaps TRBD1 as D (6 bases). CDR1 is MDHEN, CDR2 SYDVKM, per germline. V dropped 2 bases and J dropped 5 bases, with 21 bases sitting between them. The CDR3 covers 17 residues. CDR3 region: CASSLGIRRVRGTEAFF. The CDR3 DNA follows: TGTGCCAGCAGTTTAGGGATACGGAGGGTAAGGGGGACTGAAGCTTTCTTT.

The table lists this clonotype with many counts. The genes are TRBV20-1 and TRBJ1-5; TRBD1 is a possible D gene (5 bases). V lost 3 bases to trimming and J lost 0 bases, with 15 bases between them. Germline V gene sequence: CDR1 DFQATT, CDR2 SNEGSKA (reference sequence). The CDR3 has 16 amino acids. CDR3: CSASANKGYSNQPQHF. CDR3 coding DNA: TGCAGTGCTAGTGCTAACAAGGGGTATAGCAATCAGCCCCAGCATTTT.